The 20 T cell receptor beta chains presented below share a single source sample, sequenced in a study of blood T cell repertoires in COVID-19. Method: immunoSEQ multiplex PCR; TCRdb's copy keeps in-frame clones and lacks some. The profile shows nearly 250,000 clones, roughly 86% of them singletons. Sample: peripheral blood. The origin of the receptors is a woman older than 75 with COVID-19, enrolled during active disease.

The chain is built from TRBV7-2 and TRBJ2-1; D uncertain. Trimming pared 4 bases from V and 9 bases from J, leaving 16 bases between. Germline V gives CDR1 SGHTA, CDR2 FQGNSA. This CDR3 spans 14 amino acids. The CDR3 DNA reads as TGTGCCAGCAGCTCCTCTCTTCTCAAGCGTGAGCAGTTCTTC. Its protein is CASSSSLLKREQFF.

The chain uses TRBV24-1 and TRBJ1-2; unclear D gene. This CDR3 has 14 amino acids. V was trimmed by 3 bases and J by 7 bases, leaving 14 bases between them. The germline V gene encodes CDR1 KGHDR and CDR2 SFDVKD. CDR3 in amino acids: CATSDPEQRGGYTF. DNA for the CDR3: TGTGCCACCAGTGATCCCGAACAACGAGGTGGCTACACCTTC.

In DNA form, the CDR3 reads TGTGCCAGCTCACCCTACCCGGGGGGGTCTCGGACTGAAGCTTTCTTT. It encodes CASSPYPGGSRTEAFF. V and J are TRBV18 and TRBJ1-1, with D maybe TRBD1 (5 bases). The CDR3 runs to 16 residues. The germline V gene has CDR1 KGHSH and CDR2 LQKENI. V was clipped by 3 bases and J by 5 bases, with 19 bases between them.

The chain couples TRBV5-1 to TRBJ1-6, with TRBD1 identical over 8 bases. This CDR3 is built from 14 residues. Germline V lookup: CDR1 SGHRS, CDR2 YFSETQ. Trimming removed 4 bases from V and 7 bases from J; junction bases left unmatched: 4. For the CDR3, the DNA is TGCGCCAGCAGCCTACAGGGGGAAAATTCACCCCTCCACTTT. This sequence encodes CASSLQGENSPLHF.

The chain employs TRBV18 and TRBJ1-1; 7 bases agree with TRBD1. V lost 3 bases to trimming and J lost 1 base; unmatched junction nucleotides: 11. The germline V gene encodes CDR1 KGHSH and CDR2 LQKENI. The CDR3 is made up of 17 amino acids. Here the CDR3 reads CASSPVLSTGANTEAFF. The DNA of the CDR3 is TGTGCCAGCTCACCGGTGCTGTCTACAGGGGCGAACACTGAAGCTTTCTTT.

This clone was recorded once. The chain has TRBV7-2 and TRBJ2-1; 8 bases agree with TRBD1. Germline CDR1 and CDR2: SGHTA and FQGNSA. The CDR3 sequence is 15 residues long. V shed 2 bases, J shed 7 bases, and the junction held 7 bases outside the gene matches. The CDR3 coding sequence is TGTGCCAGCAGCTTACTAGGACAGGGTTCTAATGAGCAGTTCTTC. This sequence encodes CASSLLGQGSNEQFF.

The genes are TRBV6-5 and TRBJ1-2; tentatively, D is TRBD1 (5 bases). This CDR3 is built from 14 residues. Germline loops: CDR1 MNHEY, CDR2 SVGAGI. Trimming stripped 5 bases from V and 0 bases from J, with 10 bases between. CDR3 region: CASSKQASNYGYTF. The DNA for the CDR3 is TGTGCCAGCAGTAAACAGGCGTCTAACTATGGCTACACCTTC.

The chain links TRBV30 to TRBJ1-1; D unclear. CDR3 length: 14 amino acids. The germline gives CDR1 GTSNPN, CDR2 SVGIG (reference sequence). The V and J ends lost 2 bases and 5 bases respectively, with 15 bases between them. DNA for the CDR3: TGTGCCTGGAGTATCCCAATTCGGGGAACTGAAGCTTTCTTT. As protein: CAWSIPIRGTEAFF.

The rearrangement uses TRBV15 and TRBJ1-1, with TRBD1 matching over 7 bases. The junction had 9 bases not matched to a gene; V was cut back by 5 bases and J by 3 bases. CDR1 and CDR2 from the germline V gene are LNHNV and YYDKDF (reference sequence). The CDR3 covers 15 residues. CDR3 DNA sequence: TGTGCCACCAGCGCTTGGGGACAGTTGGACACTGAAGCTTTCTTT. As protein: CATSAWGQLDTEAFF.

The chain carries TRBV4-3 and TRBJ1-3; 8 bases map to TRBD1. Germline CDR1 LGHNA, CDR2 YSLEER. Trimming removed 3 bases from V and 4 bases from J; junction bases left unmatched: 5. The CDR3 is 15 amino acids. The CDR3 DNA follows: TGCGCCAGCAGCCAGGACAGGGAATACGGAAACACCATATATTTT. Translation: CASSQDREYGNTIYF.

The CDR3 coding sequence is TGTGCCAGCAGTGAAGCTGGCAGGGCTGGCTACACCTTC. It codes for CASSEAGRAGYTF. The chain uses TRBV2 and TRBJ1-2; possibly TRBD1 for D (5 bases). Trimming cost V 0 bases and J 7 bases, with 9 bases left between them. Germline assignment: CDR1 SNHLY and CDR2 FYNNEI. The length of the CDR3 is 13 residues.

The rearrangement links TRBV2 to TRBJ2-6; no firm D call. The CDR3 has 15 residues. Germline V gene sequence: CDR1 SNHLY, CDR2 FYNNEI. V gave up 8 bases and J gave up 0 bases, with 11 bases separating them. The CDR3 bases are TGTGCCAGCTTTTCAGGTCACTCTGGGGCCAACGTCCTGACTTTC. It is translated as CASFSGHSGANVLTF.

This clone has only one observation. CDR3 nucleotides: TGTGCCAGCAGCCCGGGACCCGGGGGAGAGACCCAGTACTTC. Translating gives CASSPGPGGETQYF. The chain joins TRBV9 to TRBJ2-5, with D perhaps TRBD2 (6 bases). In germline, CDR1 is SGDLS, CDR2 YYNGEE. The CDR3 is made up of 14 amino acids. Trimming took off 4 bases at V and 4 bases at J, with 14 bases between the two ends.

This chain uses TRBV5-1 with TRBJ2-7, with 8 bases that match TRBD1. There are 15 residues in the CDR3. V shed 4 bases, J shed 5 bases, and the junction held 11 bases outside the gene matches. Germline V lookup: CDR1 SGHRS, CDR2 YFSETQ. The CDR3 region is CASSGVVQGAHEQYV. The DNA of the CDR3 is TGCGCCAGCAGCGGGGTGGTGCAGGGGGCACACGAGCAGTACGTC.

This chain connects TRBV10-1 to TRBJ1-1; 8 bases align to TRBD1. Germline values: CDR1 WNHNN, CDR2 SYGVQD (reference sequence). Trimming took 4 bases from V and 0 from J; bases not matched to a gene: 1. CDR3 length: 14 residues. The CDR3 nucleotides are TGCGCCAGCAGTGTGGACAGGGTGAACACTGAAGCTTTCTTT. This codes for CASSVDRVNTEAFF.

The V and J genes are TRBV18 and TRBJ1-4; 9 positions agree with TRBD1. This CDR3 has 16 residues. The germline V gene has CDR1 KGHSH and CDR2 LQKENI. V lost 3 bases, J lost 2 bases, and 4 bases stayed unmatched. The CDR3 spells CASSPGQGGTNEKLFF. For the CDR3, the DNA is TGTGCCAGCTCACCGGGACAGGGCGGTACTAATGAAAAACTGTTTTTT.

CDR3 bases: TGTGCCAGCAGCCTGATAGGACAGGGGGGAAATAATTCACCCCTCCACTTT. It codes for CASSLIGQGGNNSPLHF. The chain is built from TRBV5-4 and TRBJ1-6; 10 bases are a match to TRBD1. CDR3 length: 17 residues. The germline V gene encodes CDR1 SGHNT and CDR2 YYREEE (reference sequence). Trimming removed 4 bases from V and 5 bases from J; junction bases left unmatched: 9. The full variable domain, with the rest looked up from reference TRBV5-4 and TRBJ1-6, is ETGVTQSPTHLIKTRGQQVTLRCSSQSGHNTVSWYQQALGQGPQFIFQYYREEENGRGNFPPRFSGLQFPNYSSELNVNALELDDSALYLCASSLIGQGGNNSPLHFGNGTRLTVT.

The chain couples TRBV7-9 to TRBJ1-4; no clear D. Germline CDR1 reads SEHNR; CDR2 reads FQNEAQ (reference sequence). V was pared by 6 bases and J by 3 bases, with 23 bases between. This CDR3 is 18 amino acids long. CDR3 residues: CASRPGSVLGLANEKLFF. CDR3 coding DNA: TGTGCCAGCAGACCAGGATCTGTCTTGGGCCTTGCTAATGAAAAACTGTTTTTT. The variable domain in full, with the rest retrieved from reference TRBV7-9 and TRBJ1-4, is DTGVSQNPRHKITKRGQNVTFRCDPISEHNRLYWYRQTLGQGPEFLTYFQNEAQLEKSRLLSDRFSAERPKGSFSTLEIQRTEQGDSAMYLCASRPGSVLGLANEKLFFGSGTQLSVL.

This chain links TRBV19 with TRBJ1-4; no clear D. CDR3 length: 14 amino acids. Trimming removed 6 bases from V and 5 bases from J, with 13 bases in between. Germline V lookup: CDR1 LNHDA, CDR2 SQIVND (reference sequence). The CDR3 loop reads CASSLPGFNEKLFF. The CDR3 region has the DNA TGTGCCAGTAGCCTCCCGGGATTCAATGAAAAACTGTTTTTT.

This chain joins TRBV12-3 or TRBV12-4 and TRBJ1-2; 7 bases fit TRBD1. The CDR3 covers 11 residues. The trim removed 6 bases at V and 10 bases at J, leaving 5 bases unmatched. This CDR3 is CASSPGQLYTF. The CDR3 DNA sequence: TGTGCCAGCAGCCCGGGACAGCTCTACACCTTC.